What follows is one TCR beta chain and its context. As yet, its antigen is unknown. The CDR3 runs to 14 residues. Germline values: CDR1 MNHEY, CDR2 SVGAGI. Trimming shortened V by 2 bases and J by 13 bases, and 15 bases separated the two germline ends. This specimen comes from a study of cytomegalovirus exposure and HLA in healthy donors. The PCR ran on 60 Vbeta and 13 Jbeta primers. Assay: immunoSEQ multiplex PCR; the TCRdb copy retains only in-frame clones and omits some. The sample records approximately 160,000 clones, 70% to 80% being singletons. Study-wide results and limits: The authors later linked a missense DCLRE1C variant to TCR beta V- and J-gene trimming. Some TCR beta chains (more than 150 of them) were listed as cytomegalovirus-associated. Later work found that TCR association rates differed between HLA loci; DRB1 had the most and HLA-C the fewest. The later analysis indicated that the majority of CMV-associated TCR beta chains appeared HLA-restricted.

This sequence joins TRBV6-5 and TRBJ1-6; D remains ambiguous. The receptor was isolated from a female donor in good health and CMV-seronegative. Specimen: PBMCs. The chain's CDR3 is CASSYAGEKWPLHF. CDR3 DNA sequence: TGTGCCAGCAGTTACGCCGGGGAAAAATGGCCCCTCCACTTT.